This T cell receptor (beta chain) was identified in a study of blood T cell repertoires in COVID-19. TCRdb's copy holds only in-frame clones and misses some; the assay was immunoSEQ multiplex PCR. The repertoire consists of some 390,000 clones, with around 84% occurring once and the leading ten covering 3%. The CDR3 totals 14 residues. CDR1 and CDR2 (germline): MNHEY, SVGAGI. After removal of 7 bases from V and 2 bases from J, the junction contained 6 bases not matched to a gene. The chain is built from TRBV6-5 and TRBJ1-1, with TRBD1 matching over 8 bases. The sample consisted of peripheral blood. This TCR derives from a human donor in a cohort sampled during active COVID-19. The CDR3 nucleotides are TGTGCCAGCAACCAGGGGGCGGATAACACTGAAGCTTTCTTT. This codes for CASNQGADNTEAFF.